This is a list of T cell receptor beta chains from one sample in a study of T-cell reconstitution after alpha-beta-depleted transplantation in children. In TCRdb, the PCR reads were re-called with MiXCR into one record per CDR3 protein. Among about 400,000 distinct CDR3 sequences listed, around 20% were seen once. The sample here was PBMCs from the stem cell graft donor, taken from the stem cell graft. These receptors were obtained from a human donor who donated a stem cell graft to a child with acute myeloid leukemia. The CDR3 runs from the conserved cysteine through the conserved F or W. D genes are given only for firm matches. Rows may omit the clone size; those that give it use once, few, many or a size class.

TGCAGCGTTGAATGGGGAGGGGATGAGCAGTTCTTC | CSVEWGGDEQFF | TRBJ2-1 | TRBD2 | TRBV29-1 | many
TGCAGTGCCAACGTGGCCGTGGATCAGCCCCAGCATTTT | CSANVAVDQPQHF | TRBJ1-5 | . | TRBV20-1 | many
TGCAGTGCCACCGACCTGGGACACCCACAGGAGCAGTACTTC | CSATDLGHPQEQYF | TRBJ2-7 | . | TRBV20-1 | many
TGTGCCAGCAGCGAAGAAAAGGGGATAGGTGCCAACGTCCTGACTTTC | CASSEEKGIGANVLTF | TRBJ2-6 | . | TRBV25-1 | many
TGTGCCAGCAGTGGCCTCATACAGGGGGTCCCCTCCTACGAGCAGTACTTC | CASSGLIQGVPSYEQYF | TRBJ2-7 | TRBD1 | TRBV28 | few
TGTGCCAGCAGCTTAGTAGGAGGTCTTGCAAATGAGCAGTTCTTC | CASSLVGGLANEQFF | TRBJ2-1 | . | TRBV11-2 | .
TGTGCCAGCAGCTTCCAACCCCTAGCGGGAGGCTACGAGCAGTACTTC | CASSFQPLAGGYEQYF | TRBJ2-7 | TRBD2 | TRBV7-2 | .
TGTGCCAGCAGTTGGCCCCCCGGGGGAGGAGTAAACAATGAGCAGTTCTTC | CASSWPPGGGVNNEQFF | TRBJ2-1 | . | TRBV6-5 | .
TGTGCCAGCAGCTTAGCACAGGGTAAGCAGCCCCAGCATTTT | CASSLAQGKQPQHF | TRBJ1-5 | . | TRBV11-2 | .
TGCAGTGTTCCTCCCAGGGTCGGTAAAAACATTCAGTACTTC | CSVPPRVGKNIQYF | TRBJ2-4 | . | TRBV20-1 | few
TGTGCCAGCAGTCCCCCTCGCGCGGAAGTACAAGAGACCCAGTACTTC | CASSPPRAEVQETQYF | TRBJ2-5 | . | TRBV28 | .
TGCAGCGCCCGGACTAGCGGGAAGTACGAGCAGTACTTC | CSARTSGKYEQYF | TRBJ2-7 | TRBD2 | TRBV29-1 | many
TGCAGTGCCGGGGGACTAGCGGGCGGCGAGCAGTACTTC | CSAGGLAGGEQYF | TRBJ2-7 | TRBD2 | TRBV20-1 | few
TGTGCCAGCAGTTTCGGAAGGGACGAGCAGTACTTC | CASSFGRDEQYF | TRBJ2-7 | . | TRBV28 | few
TGTGCCAGCAGTCGCAGGACCCAGTACTTC | CASSRRTQYF | TRBJ2-5 | . | TRBV28 | many
TGTGCCAGCAGCGCGACAGGGGAGGGCAATGAGCAGTTCTTC | CASSATGEGNEQFF | TRBJ2-1 | . | TRBV7-9 | few
TGCAGTGCTCCCTCCCGGTTACAAGAGACCCAGTACTTC | CSAPSRLQETQYF | TRBJ2-5 | . | TRBV20-1 | many
TGTGCCAGCAGCTCACCACCGTCCAAAGATTGGTTCTTC | CASSSPPSKDWFF | TRBJ2-1 | . | TRBV7-9 | .
TGTGCCAGCAGCTTCCGGACTAGCGGGAGCAATGAGCAGTTCTTC | CASSFRTSGSNEQFF | TRBJ2-1 | TRBD2 | TRBV7-2 | many
TGTGCCAGCAGCTTAACTAGCGGGAGTCTGAGCTCCTACAATGAGCAGTTCTTC | CASSLTSGSLSSYNEQFF | TRBJ2-1 | TRBD2 | TRBV11-1 | once
TGTGCCAGCAGCTTAGGCGGACTAGCGAGCGGGGAGCTGTTTTTT | CASSLGGLASGELFF | TRBJ2-2 | TRBD2 | TRBV11-2 | few
TGTGCCAGCAGTTTAGTAGGTCTAGCGGGATTCTACGAGCAGTACTTC | CASSLVGLAGFYEQYF | TRBJ2-7 | TRBD2 | TRBV12-3/TRBV12-4 | many
TGTGCCAGCAGTGAAACCTATGGCTACACCTTC | CASSETYGYTF | TRBJ1-2 | . | TRBV2 | few
TGTGCCAGCAGCGTGGGACTAGGCAACAATGAGCAGTTCTTC | CASSVGLGNNEQFF | TRBJ2-1 | TRBD2 | TRBV9 | many
TGTGCCAGCAGTTTGGGGGATTTCAACGAGCAGTACTTC | CASSLGDFNEQYF | TRBJ2-7 | . | TRBV28 | .